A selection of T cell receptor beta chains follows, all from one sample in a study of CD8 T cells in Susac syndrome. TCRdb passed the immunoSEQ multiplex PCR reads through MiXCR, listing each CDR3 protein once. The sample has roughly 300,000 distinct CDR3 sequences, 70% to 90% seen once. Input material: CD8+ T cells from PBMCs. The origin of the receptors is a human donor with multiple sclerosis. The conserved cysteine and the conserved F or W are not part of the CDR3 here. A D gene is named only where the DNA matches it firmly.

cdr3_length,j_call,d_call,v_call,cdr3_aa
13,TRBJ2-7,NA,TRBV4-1,ASSALGVGAYEQY
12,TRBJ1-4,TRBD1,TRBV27,ASSFSPGQEKLF
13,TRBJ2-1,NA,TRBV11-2,ASSLGPLGSYEQF
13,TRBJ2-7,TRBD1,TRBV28,ASSPTGGFGNEQY
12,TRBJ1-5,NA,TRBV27,ASSLPGTGQPQH
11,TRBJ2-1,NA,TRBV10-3,AISHISYNEQF
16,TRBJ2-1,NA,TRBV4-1,ASSQEEPGTDSYNEQF
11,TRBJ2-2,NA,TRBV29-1,SVRPENTGELF
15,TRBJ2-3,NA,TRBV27,ASSRPRRDTLTDTQY
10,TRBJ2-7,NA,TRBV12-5,ASGLGVHEQY
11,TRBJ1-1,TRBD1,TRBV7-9,ASSGQGNTEAF
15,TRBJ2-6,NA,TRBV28,ASSPLGGSSGANVLT
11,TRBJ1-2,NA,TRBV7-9,ASSFDSNYGYT
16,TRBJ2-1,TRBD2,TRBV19,ASSRKPGLAALGNEQF
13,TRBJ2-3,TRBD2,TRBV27,ASSPGTRITDTQY
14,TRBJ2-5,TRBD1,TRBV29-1,SVEGAPGQGLETQY
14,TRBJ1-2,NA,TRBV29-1,SVGGITGSAGYGYT
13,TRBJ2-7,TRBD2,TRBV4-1,ASSQLNSGVEDQY
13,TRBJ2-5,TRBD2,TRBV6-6,AGRTSGDPQETQY
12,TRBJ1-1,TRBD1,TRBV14,ASSQRTGNTEAF
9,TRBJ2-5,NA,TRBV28,AVSRAETQY
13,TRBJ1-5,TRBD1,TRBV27,ASSPRGRLSQPQH
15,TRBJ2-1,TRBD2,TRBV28,ASRTYSGSASYNEQF
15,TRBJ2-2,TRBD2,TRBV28,ASSWVAGVLNTGELF
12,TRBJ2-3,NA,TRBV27,ASSFLGGGDTQY
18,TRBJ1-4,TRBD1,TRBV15,ATPRRIGEQGHSANEKLF
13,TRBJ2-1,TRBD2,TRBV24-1,ATSSTSGAYNEQF
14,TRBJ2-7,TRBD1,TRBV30,ARRGQTGVNPYEQY
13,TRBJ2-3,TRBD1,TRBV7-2,ASSEGTVSTDTQY
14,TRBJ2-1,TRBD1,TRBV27,ASSLPAGQGGNEQF
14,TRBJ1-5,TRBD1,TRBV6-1,ASSEWGQNSNQPQH
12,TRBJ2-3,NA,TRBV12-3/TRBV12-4,ASTPGLLGDTQY
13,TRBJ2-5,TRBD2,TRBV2,ASSLLAGSQETQY
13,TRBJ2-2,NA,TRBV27,ASSFTLWNTGELF
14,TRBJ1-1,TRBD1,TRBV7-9,ASPRDSSYMNTEAF
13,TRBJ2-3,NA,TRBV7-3,ASSLLPGQRDTQY
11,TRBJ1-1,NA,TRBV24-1,ATSDFEGTEAF
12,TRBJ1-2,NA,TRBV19,ASTHYETGNGYT
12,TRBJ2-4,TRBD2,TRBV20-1,SATRAGGPNIQY
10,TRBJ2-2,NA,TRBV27,ASSPLDGELF
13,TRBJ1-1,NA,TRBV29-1,SVEDRGSLNTEAF
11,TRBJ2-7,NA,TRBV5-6,ASSSGPAYEQY
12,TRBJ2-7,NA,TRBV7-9,ASSLPLRSDEQY
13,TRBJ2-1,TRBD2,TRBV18,ASSELAGEFSEQF
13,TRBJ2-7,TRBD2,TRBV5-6,ASSLDGAGAYEQY
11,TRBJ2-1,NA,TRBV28,ASSLLGRNEQF
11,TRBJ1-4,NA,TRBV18,ASSPGGGGKLF
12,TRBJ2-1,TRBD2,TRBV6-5,ASKKGLAGSEQF
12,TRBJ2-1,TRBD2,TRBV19,ASSWGEGRNEQF
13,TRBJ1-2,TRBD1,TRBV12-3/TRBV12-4,ASRRTPGGYYGYT
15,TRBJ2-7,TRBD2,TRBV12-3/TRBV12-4,ASSLRVTSGSRYEQY
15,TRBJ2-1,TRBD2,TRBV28,ASSLGLAGVGYNEQF
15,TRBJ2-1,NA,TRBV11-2,ATWGLSAKSSYNEQF
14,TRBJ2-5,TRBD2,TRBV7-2,ASSSLSGRAVETQY
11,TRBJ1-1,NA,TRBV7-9,ASRLDSNTEAF